This passage covers 9 T cell receptor beta chains from one sample sequenced in a study of blood T cell repertoires in COVID-19. The table came from immunoSEQ multiplex PCR; TCRdb's copy has only in-frame clones and leaves some out. The sample records about 270,000 clones, about 87% being singletons. Sequencing was performed on PBMCs or T cells enriched from blood (not recorded which). The receptors were sampled from a woman aged 40 to 55 with acute COVID-19.

In its sample, this clone was seen a few times. V gene TRBV7-9 combines with J gene TRBJ2-3, with 15 nucleotides matching TRBD2. V shed 5 bases, J shed 5 bases, and the junction held 5 bases outside the gene matches. CDR1 and CDR2 from the germline V gene are SEHNR and FQNEAQ (reference sequence). The CDR3 extends over 16 amino acids. Here the CDR3 reads CASSPGLAGGVDTQYF. The CDR3 DNA reads TGTGCCAGCAGCCCAGGACTAGCGGGAGGGGTAGATACGCAGTATTTT.

The chain employs TRBV5-1 and TRBJ2-1, with D unresolved. CDR1 is SGHRS and CDR2 is YFSETQ in the germline V gene. The V and J ends lost 0 bases and 6 bases respectively, with 13 bases between them. This CDR3 region has 15 residues. CDR3 sequence (DNA): TGCGCCAGCAGCTTGGAGTACGGTTCTAGCAATGAGCAGTTCTTC. Its translation: CASSLEYGSSNEQFF. Drawing the rest from reference TRBV5-1 and TRBJ2-1, the complete variable domain is KAGVTQTPRYLIKTRGQQVTLSCSPISGHRSVSWYQQTPGQGLQFLFEYFSETQRNKGNFPGRFSGRQFSNSRSEMNVSTLELGDSALYLCASSLEYGSSNEQFFGPGTRLTVL.

The rearrangement links TRBV29-1 to TRBJ1-2; D remains ambiguous. The CDR3 totals 14 residues. The V gene lost 0 bases and the J gene lost 2 bases, with 10 bases spanning the gap. Germline V gene data show CDR1 as SQVTM and CDR2 as ANQGSEA. The CDR3 bases are TGCAGCGTTGAAGACCCCCCACAGAACTATGGCTACACCTTC. Its protein is CSVEDPPQNYGYTF.

This chain links TRBV28 with TRBJ2-1, with 12 bases identical to TRBD2. CDR3 length equals 21 residues. Germline CDR1 and CDR2: MDHEN and SYDVKM. The V segment lost 2 bases and the J segment 1 base; nucleotides outside the gene matches: 15. CDR3 in DNA: TGTGCCAGCAGTTTAAGTCTCCTAGCGGGAGGGCCCAAGTGGTCCTACAATGAGCAGTTCTTC. This gives the protein CASSLSLLAGGPKWSYNEQFF.

This rearrangement joins TRBV3-1 (or the pseudogene TRBV3-2) to TRBJ1-5; D may be TRBD1 (5 bases). The CDR3 has 11 amino acids. Trimming shortened V by 9 bases and J by 11 bases, and 14 bases separated the two germline ends. Germline CDR1 LGHDT, CDR2 YNNKEL (reference sequence). CDR3 coding DNA: TGTGCCAGTGGGGGGACGTCGGCCCAGCATTTT. Translated, it gives CASGGTSAQHF.

The J gene is TRBJ2-7, the V gene TRBV10-2; 9 bases are shared with TRBD2. CDR1 WSHSY and CDR2 SAAADI come from the germline V gene. Trimming at V came to 6 bases and at J to 0 bases, leaving 3 bases not matched to a gene. The CDR3 consists of 14 residues. The CDR3 sequence is CASRDSGSSYEQYF. DNA for the CDR3: TGCGCCAGCAGGGATAGCGGGAGCTCCTACGAGCAGTACTTC.

The chain uses TRBV7-9 and TRBJ1-1, with D possibly matching TRBD1 (5 bases). The germline V gene has CDR1 SEHNR and CDR2 FQNEAQ (reference sequence). The CDR3 is made up of 15 amino acids. V shed 6 bases and J shed 3 bases, with 17 bases lying between them. CDR3 in amino acids: CASSSLGEGDTEAFF. Written as DNA, the CDR3 is TGTGCCAGCAGTTCTCTAGGGGAAGGGGACACTGAAGCTTTCTTT.

The CDR3 sequence is CASSSGHINQPQHF. CDR3 coding DNA: TGTGCCAGCAGCTCAGGACATATAAATCAGCCCCAGCATTTT. The rearrangement uses TRBV13 and TRBJ1-5, with D perhaps TRBD1 (5 bases). V dropped 4 bases and J dropped 4 bases, with 11 bases sitting between them. Germline CDR1 is PRHDT and CDR2 is FYEKMQ (reference sequence). The CDR3 consists of 14 residues.

J is TRBJ2-2 and V is TRBV6-4, with TRBD2 matching over 10 bases. The CDR3 is 14 amino acids. V lost 6 bases and J lost 3; bases outside the gene matches: 1. Germline V gives CDR1 MRHNA, CDR2 SNTAGT. CDR3 amino acids: CASRLAGDTGELFF. The CDR3 nucleotides read TGTGCCAGCAGGCTAGCGGGGGACACCGGGGAGCTGTTTTTT.